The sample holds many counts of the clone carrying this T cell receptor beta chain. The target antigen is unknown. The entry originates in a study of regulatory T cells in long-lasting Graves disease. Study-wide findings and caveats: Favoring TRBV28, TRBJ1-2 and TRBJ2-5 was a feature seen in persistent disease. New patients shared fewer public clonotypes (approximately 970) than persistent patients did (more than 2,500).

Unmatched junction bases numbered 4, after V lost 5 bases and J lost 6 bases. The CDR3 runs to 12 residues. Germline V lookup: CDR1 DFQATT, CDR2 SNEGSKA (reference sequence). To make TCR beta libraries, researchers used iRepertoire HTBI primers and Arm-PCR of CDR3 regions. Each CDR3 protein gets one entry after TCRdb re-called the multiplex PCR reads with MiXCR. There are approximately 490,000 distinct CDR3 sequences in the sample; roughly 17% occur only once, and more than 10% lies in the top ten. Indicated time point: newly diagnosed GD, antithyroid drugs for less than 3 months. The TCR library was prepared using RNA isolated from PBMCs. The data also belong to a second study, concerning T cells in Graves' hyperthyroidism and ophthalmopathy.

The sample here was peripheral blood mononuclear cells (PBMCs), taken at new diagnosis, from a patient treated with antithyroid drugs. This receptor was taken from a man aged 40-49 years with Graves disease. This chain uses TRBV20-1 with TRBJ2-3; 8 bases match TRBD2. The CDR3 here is CSAYKREDTQYF. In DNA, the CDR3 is TGCAGTGCTTACAAGCGGGAGGATACGCAGTATTTT.